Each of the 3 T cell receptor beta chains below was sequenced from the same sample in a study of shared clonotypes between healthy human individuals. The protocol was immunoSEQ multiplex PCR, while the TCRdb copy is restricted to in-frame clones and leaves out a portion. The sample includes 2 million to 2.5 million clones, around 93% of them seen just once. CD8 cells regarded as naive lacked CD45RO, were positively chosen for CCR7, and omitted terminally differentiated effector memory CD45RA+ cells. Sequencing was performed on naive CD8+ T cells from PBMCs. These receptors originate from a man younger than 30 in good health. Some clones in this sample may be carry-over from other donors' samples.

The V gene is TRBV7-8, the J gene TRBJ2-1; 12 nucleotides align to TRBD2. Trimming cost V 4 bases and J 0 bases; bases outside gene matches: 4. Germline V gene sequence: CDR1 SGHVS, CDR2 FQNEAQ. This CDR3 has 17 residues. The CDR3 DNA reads TGTGCCAGCAGCTCCGGACTAGCGGGAAGCTCCTACAATGAGCAGTTCTTC. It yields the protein CASSSGLAGSSYNEQFF.

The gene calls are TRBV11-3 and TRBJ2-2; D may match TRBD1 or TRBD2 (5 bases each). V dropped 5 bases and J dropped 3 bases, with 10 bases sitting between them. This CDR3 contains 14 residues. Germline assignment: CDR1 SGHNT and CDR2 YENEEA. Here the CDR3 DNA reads TGTGCCAGCAGCCCGAGGGGCGACACCGGGGAGCTGTTTTTT. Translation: CASSPRGDTGELFF.

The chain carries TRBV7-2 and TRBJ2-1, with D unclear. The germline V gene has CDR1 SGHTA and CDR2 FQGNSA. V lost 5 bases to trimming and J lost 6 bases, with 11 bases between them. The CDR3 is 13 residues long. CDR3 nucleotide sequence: TGTGCCAGCAGCGTCGGCTTAGGCAATGAGCAGTTCTTC. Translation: CASSVGLGNEQFF.